Below are 32 T cell receptor beta chains sequenced from a single sample in a study of beta chain features in type 1 diabetes. Overall study findings and caveats: Among all four CD4+ subsets, Type 1 diabetes patients had TCRB CDR3s that were moderately but significantly shorter.

As every portion of the isolated RNA was reverse transcribed, the sequencing read expressed TCRB transcripts. Assay used: immunoSEQ multiplex PCR; TCRdb lists only in-frame clones, some missing. The profile shows under 300,000 clones, around 24% of them singletons. Their antigen targets remain unknown. Material: naive CD4+ T cells from blood. These TCRs come from a woman in her 30s with type 1 diabetes.

There are a few counts of this clone. The V call is TRBV19, the J call TRBJ1-1; D gene uncertain. V was clipped by 6 bases and J by 1 base, with 18 bases between them. CDR1 LNHDA and CDR2 SQIVND come from the germline V gene (reference sequence). The CDR3 has 16 amino acids. The CDR3 bases are TGTGCCAGTAGGAGTAGCCCGGGTCGAGAGAACACTGAAGCTTTCTTT. Protein sequence: CASRSSPGRENTEAFF.

A few counts support this clone. V gene TRBV5-4 combines with J gene TRBJ2-7; D is undetermined. Trimming took 2 bases from V and 0 from J, leaving 9 bases between them. There are 14 residues in the CDR3. CDR1 is SGHNT, CDR2 YYREEE, per germline (reference sequence). In DNA form, the CDR3 reads TGTGCCAGCAGCTTAGCCGCGAGCTCCTACGAGCAGTACTTC. The encoded protein is CASSLAASSYEQYF.

This clone occurred a few times. This chain joins TRBV5-1 and TRBJ2-1, with 10 bases that match TRBD2. The CDR3 contains 16 residues. Germline assignment: CDR1 SGHRS and CDR2 YFSETQ. Trimming took 6 bases from V and 7 from J; bases not matched to a gene: 13. The CDR3 protein is CASTKLASGRGNEQFF. The DNA of the CDR3 is TGCGCCAGCACAAAGCTGGCTAGCGGGAGAGGGAATGAGCAGTTCTTC.

The gene calls are TRBV4-1 and TRBJ1-4; 7 nucleotides line up with TRBD1. Trimming cost V 0 bases and J 7 bases; bases outside gene matches: 8. CDR3 length equals 16 residues. The germline CDR1 and CDR2 sequences are MGHRA and YSYEKL. The CDR3 reads CASSQEGTGVGEKLFF. CDR3 bases: TGCGCCAGCAGCCAAGAGGGAACAGGGGTGGGTGAAAAACTGTTTTTT.

The V call is TRBV25-1, the J call TRBJ2-2, with unresolved D. The germline V gene encodes CDR1 MGHDK and CDR2 SYGVNS. Between the trimmed V and J ends, which lost 3 bases and 5 bases, there was a span of 4 bases. The CDR3 has 12 residues. The CDR3 here is CASSDGTGELFF. The CDR3 DNA sequence: TGTGCCAGCAGTGACGGGACCGGGGAGCTGTTTTTT.

This clone was counted between two and nine times. V gene TRBV4-2 combines with J gene TRBJ2-3; perhaps TRBD1 as D (6 bases). CDR1 is LGHNA, CDR2 YNFKEQ, per germline. The CDR3 consists of 17 residues. V dropped 3 bases and J dropped 0 bases, with 16 bases sitting between them. As DNA, the CDR3 is TGTGCCAGCAGCCAGGGGGCGGACCCCGGGAGCACAGATACGCAGTATTTT. Translated: CASSQGADPGSTDTQYF.

There are a few counts of this clone. This chain connects TRBV6-5 to TRBJ2-3; possible D gene TRBD1, 5 bases. V was trimmed by 5 bases and J by 8 bases, leaving 17 bases between them. The CDR3 is made up of 14 amino acids. Germline CDR1 reads MNHEY; CDR2 reads SVGAGI. This chain's CDR3 is CASSPPQRQRTQYF. CDR3 nucleotide sequence: TGTGCCAGCAGTCCCCCACAGAGACAGCGTACGCAGTATTTT.

The J gene is TRBJ1-2, the V gene TRBV27, with TRBD1 matching 10 bases. The CDR3 consists of 13 residues. The trim removed 5 bases at V and 9 bases at J, leaving 6 bases unmatched. Germline V CDR1 and CDR2: MNHEY, SMNVEV (reference sequence). The CDR3 sequence is CASSHGQGGSYTF. CDR3 sequence (DNA): TGTGCCAGCAGTCACGGACAGGGGGGTAGCTACACCTTC.

This clone was observed a few times. The V call is TRBV25-1, the J call TRBJ2-5, with 7 nucleotides matching TRBD1. This CDR3 is built from 15 residues. With 5 bases clipped from V and 5 bases from J, the junction kept 11 bases outside the gene matches. Germline V gene lookup returns CDR1 MGHDK and CDR2 SYGVNS. This CDR3 reads CASSPRTGQGETQYF. The CDR3 bases are TGTGCCAGCAGTCCTCGGACAGGTCAAGGGGAGACCCAGTACTTC.

V gene TRBV9 combines with J gene TRBJ2-7, with 11 bases aligning to TRBD1. Germline CDR1 and CDR2: SGDLS and YYNGEE. V shed 3 bases, J shed 3 bases, and the junction held 5 bases outside the gene matches. The CDR3 length is 15 residues. The CDR3 coding sequence is TGTGCCAGCAGCGCCCGGACAGGGGGCAACTACGAGCAGTACTTC. Translating it yields CASSARTGGNYEQYF.

This clone was counted a few times. CDR3 sequence: CASSTQGLAGKTQYF. The CDR3 bases are TGTGCCAGCAGTACCCAGGGACTAGCGGGCAAGACCCAGTACTTC. This chain joins TRBV11-1 and TRBJ2-5, with 12 bases identical to TRBD2. This CDR3 contains 15 residues. The ends lost 6 bases at V and 6 bases at J; junction bases unmatched: 8. The germline CDR1 and CDR2 sequences are SGHAT and FQDESV (reference sequence).

V and J are TRBV29-1 and TRBJ1-2; D is possibly TRBD1 (5 bases). Trimming shortened V by 6 bases and J by 2 bases, and 13 bases separated the two germline ends. This CDR3 contains 13 residues. The V gene's germline CDR1 is SQVTM and CDR2 ANQGSEA. The CDR3 bases are TGCAGCGTCTCGACAGATCGGAACTATGGCTACACCTTC. It specifies CSVSTDRNYGYTF. The variable domain in full, with the rest retrieved from reference TRBV29-1 and TRBJ1-2, is SAVISQKPSRDICQRGTSLTIQCQVDSQVTMMFWYRQQPGQSLTLIATANQGSEATYESGFVIDKFPISRPNLTFSTLTVSNMSPEDSSIYLCSVSTDRNYGYTFGSGTRLTVV.

This clone has more than one count but fewer than ten. This chain uses TRBV13 with TRBJ2-5, with TRBD2 matching over 8 bases. The germline V gene has CDR1 PRHDT and CDR2 FYEKMQ (reference sequence). Trimming removed 5 bases from V and 4 bases from J; junction bases left unmatched: 12. The length of the CDR3 is 16 residues. This chain's CDR3 is CASSGGITSGGETQYF. Written as DNA, the CDR3 is TGTGCCAGCAGCGGAGGCATCACTAGCGGCGGAGAGACCCAGTACTTC.

The chain employs TRBV5-1 and TRBJ2-2; D perhaps matches TRBD1 (6 bases). V shed 4 bases and J shed 4 bases, with 11 bases lying between them. The CDR3 length is 14 residues. Germline assignment: CDR1 SGHRS and CDR2 YFSETQ. CDR3 amino acids: CASSIQGGTGELFF. In nucleotides, the CDR3 is TGCGCCAGCAGCATACAGGGTGGCACCGGGGAGCTGTTTTTT.

The chain has TRBV7-9 and TRBJ2-5, with D perhaps TRBD1 (6 bases). Trimming removed 10 bases at V and 1 base at J, with 13 bases between. The CDR3 contains 13 residues. CDR1 and CDR2 from the germline V gene are SEHNR and FQNEAQ (reference sequence). The CDR3 nucleotides read TGTGCCATCCTCCTAGGGGGCCAAGAGACCCAGTACTTC. The encoded protein is CAILLGGQETQYF.

A note on this clone: This sample also contains other DNA sequences that code for the same CDR3. The chain carries TRBV9 and TRBJ2-1, with D perhaps TRBD2 (6 bases). Germline V CDR1 and CDR2: SGDLS, YYNGEE. CDR3 length: 15 amino acids. Trimming shortened V by 0 bases and J by 1 base, and 8 bases separated the two germline ends. CDR3 sequence: CASSVDGGSYNEQFF. CDR3 coding DNA: TGTGCCAGCAGCGTAGACGGGGGATCCTACAATGAGCAGTTCTTC.

The gene calls are TRBV30 and TRBJ1-5; D uncertain. The CDR3 runs 13 residues. The V gene's germline CDR1 is GTSNPN and CDR2 SVGIG (reference sequence). Between the trimmed V and J ends, which lost 4 bases and 6 bases, there was a span of 13 bases. CDR3 sequence reads: CAWTDTVGQPQHF. CDR3 sequence (DNA): TGTGCCTGGACTGATACGGTCGGTCAGCCCCAGCATTTT. Drawing the rest from reference TRBV30 and TRBJ1-5, the complete variable domain is SQTIHQWPATLVQPVGSPLSLECTVEGTSNPNLYWYRQAAGRGLQLLFYSVGIGQISSEVPQNLSASRPQDRQFILSSKKLLLSDSGFYLCAWTDTVGQPQHFGDGTRLSIL.

This chain links TRBV10-3 with TRBJ2-1; 11 bases line up with TRBD2. The CDR3 is 15 residues long. Germline V CDR1 and CDR2: ENHRY, SYGVKD. V was clipped by 4 bases and J by 8 bases; unmatched bases: 7. The CDR3 DNA sequence: TGTGCCATCAGTGGACCTAGCGGGAGGTCCGATGAGCAGTTCTTC. It codes for CAISGPSGRSDEQFF.

The chain carries TRBV30 and TRBJ1-2, with 7 nucleotides matching TRBD1. Germline lookup yields CDR1 GTSNPN and CDR2 SVGIG (reference sequence). The CDR3 consists of 14 residues. Germline trimming cut 0 bases from V and 10 bases from J; bases unmatched to any gene: 11. The CDR3 bases are TGTGCCTGGAGTGTACACGGGTGGCAGGGGGTCTACACCTTC. Protein: CAWSVHGWQGVYTF. Together with reference TRBV30 and TRBJ1-2, the CDR3 gives the full variable domain: SQTIHQWPATLVQPVGSPLSLECTVEGTSNPNLYWYRQAAGRGLQLLFYSVGIGQISSEVPQNLSASRPQDRQFILSSKKLLLSDSGFYLCAWSVHGWQGVYTFGSGTRLTVV.

The rearrangement joins TRBV28 to TRBJ1-1; 7 bases line up with TRBD1. The CDR3 runs to 14 residues. Germline V CDR1 and CDR2: MDHEN, SYDVKM. With 6 bases clipped from V and 2 bases from J, the junction kept 6 bases outside the gene matches. CDR3: CASRMDRYNTEAFF. The CDR3 nucleotides are TGTGCCAGCAGAATGGACAGGTATAACACTGAAGCTTTCTTT.

On this clone: The same CDR3 also results from other DNA sequences found in this sample. The chain employs TRBV29-1 and TRBJ2-4; 9 bases match TRBD1. Germline CDR1 reads SQVTM; CDR2 reads ANQGSEA. The CDR3 extends over 15 amino acids. Trimming cost V 4 bases and J 2 bases; bases outside gene matches: 6. The CDR3 here is CSVGGTGKPKNIQYF. The CDR3 bases are TGCAGCGTTGGAGGGACAGGGAAACCCAAAAACATTCAGTACTTC.

This rearrangement joins TRBV5-1 to TRBJ2-3; 8 nucleotides align to TRBD1. Germline assignment: CDR1 SGHRS and CDR2 YFSETQ. J gave up 0 bases and V 4 bases, and 7 bases lay outside the gene matches. The CDR3 has 16 residues. The CDR3 DNA reads TGCGCCAGCAGCCGCGGACAGGGAGAGAGCACAGATACGCAGTATTTT. This gives the protein CASSRGQGESTDTQYF.

There are a few counts of this clone. The chain recombines TRBV7-9 with TRBJ2-3, with D unresolved. The ends were cut back, 2 bases at V and 1 base at J, with 10 bases in the middle. Germline loops: CDR1 SEHNR, CDR2 FQNEAQ (reference sequence). This CDR3 has 15 amino acids. In nucleotides, the CDR3 is TGTGCCAGCAGCTTATCTATAGAGGGCACAGATACGCAGTATTTT. It is translated as CASSLSIEGTDTQYF.

The chain employs TRBV28 and TRBJ2-1; 7 nucleotides align to TRBD1. Germline V gene data show CDR1 as MDHEN and CDR2 as SYDVKM. This CDR3 comprises 13 residues. J lost 12 bases, V lost 6 bases, and 11 bases had no gene match. The CDR3 loop is CASSSRGQLPQFF. DNA of the CDR3: TGTGCCAGCAGCTCCCGGGGACAGCTACCGCAGTTCTTC. The full variable domain, completed using reference TRBV28 and TRBJ2-1, is DVKVTQSSRYLVKRTGEKVFLECVQDMDHENMFWYRQDPGLGLRLIYFSYDVKMKEKGDIPEGYSVSREKKERFSLILESASTNQTSMYLCASSSRGQLPQFFGPGTRLTVL.

This clone appeared a few times. The sample has other DNA sequences that encode this CDR3 too. The chain joins TRBV5-4 to TRBJ1-2; no reliable D call. Deletions cut 0 bases from V and 3 bases from J, with 6 bases between. The CDR3 has 13 residues. Germline V gives CDR1 SGHNT, CDR2 YYREEE (reference sequence). The CDR3 DNA reads as TGTGCCAGCAGCTTGGGCCAGGACTATGGCTACACCTTC. This sequence encodes CASSLGQDYGYTF.

The V call is TRBV19, the J call TRBJ1-2; 10 nucleotides align to TRBD1. V was pared by 10 bases and J by 13 bases, with 12 bases of the junction left unmatched. The CDR3 spans 12 residues. Germline CDR1 is LNHDA and CDR2 is SQIVND (reference sequence). The CDR3 reads CATAGEGQGSTF. CDR3 nucleotide sequence: TGTGCCACCGCCGGGGAGGGACAGGGGTCCACCTTC.

The chain carries TRBV7-3 and TRBJ2-7; TRBD1 is a possible D gene (6 bases). The V gene lost 2 bases and the J gene lost 2 bases, with 10 bases spanning the gap. Germline V gene lookup returns CDR1 SGHTA and CDR2 FQGTGA. The CDR3 consists of 14 residues. The CDR3 protein is CASSLQQGPYEQYF. The CDR3 region has the DNA TGTGCCAGCAGCTTACAGCAGGGGCCCTACGAGCAGTACTTC.

The chain uses TRBV5-6 and TRBJ2-7; 7 bases are a match to TRBD1. The germline gives CDR1 SGHDT, CDR2 YYEEEE. Trimming removed 4 bases from V and 2 bases from J; junction bases left unmatched: 3. This CDR3 contains 13 residues. The CDR3 DNA reads as TGTGCCAGCAGCCGACAGGGAGCCTACGAGCAGTACTTC. This gives the protein CASSRQGAYEQYF.

This chain connects TRBV6-6 to TRBJ2-1; TRBD2 agrees at 8 bases. Looked up from germline, CDR1 is MNHNY and CDR2 is SVGAGI (reference sequence). The CDR3 has 16 residues. V trimming: 6 bases; J trimming: 3 bases; junction bases outside the gene matches: 10. The DNA of the CDR3 is TGTGCCAGCAGATCCTTTGCGGGAGGTAGCTACAATGAGCAGTTCTTC. Translated, it gives CASRSFAGGSYNEQFF.

V and J are TRBV5-1 and TRBJ2-1, with 9 bases identical to TRBD1. The V gene's germline CDR1 is SGHRS and CDR2 YFSETQ. This CDR3 spans 14 amino acids. Trimming cost V 4 bases and J 6 bases; bases outside gene matches: 5. The CDR3 DNA is TGCGCCAGCAGCCCCGGGACAGGGATCAATGAGCAGTTCTTC. Amino acids: CASSPGTGINEQFF.

J is TRBJ2-1 and V is TRBV23-1; tentatively, D is TRBD2 (5 bases). TRBV23-1 is placed among ORFs of uncertain function. The CDR3 spans 16 residues. Trimming left V 0 bases short and J 13 bases short, with 22 bases between. CDR3 protein: CASSQSVRRLATLQFF. CDR3 bases: TGCGCCAGCAGTCAATCCGTCCGTCGTCTAGCCACACTTCAGTTCTTC.

The gene calls are TRBV20-1 and TRBJ1-2; D is unclear. The CDR3 covers 11 residues. Germline V gene sequence: CDR1 DFQATT, CDR2 SNEGSKA (reference sequence). Trimming left V 6 bases short and J 4 bases short, with 9 bases between. CDR3: CSAKNTYGYTF. As DNA, the CDR3 is TGCAGTGCCAAGAACACCTATGGCTACACCTTC.